This TCR beta chain is drawn from a study of cytomegalovirus exposure and HLA in healthy donors (TCRdb year 2017). In the study overall: According to an earlier analysis of several hundred of the donors, about 179 million T cells yielded 95 million to 140 million unique TCR beta sequences and roughly 280 Gb of sequence data. Roughly 310 gigabases of sequencing data and 70 million to 85 million unique TCR sequences were included in an early release covering under 650 HLA-typed donors. The genetic ancestry cluster associated with self-reported Caucasian donors included roughly four fifths of the roughly 360 genotyped donors. The study aimed to test whether signatures of past pathogen exposure could be identified by cataloging public T cell receptors. The study profiled the T cell repertoires of about 720 subjects by immunosequencing and related them to cytomegalovirus serostatus. Besides the first cohort of roughly 700 subjects, a separate validation cohort made up of around 120 different subjects was used. To predict cytomegalovirus infection status, the study brought together high-throughput TCR immunosequencing, statistical association of individual TCRs with disease status, and machine learning. In a later analysis, previously published TCR beta repertoires from 600 to 850 donors were re-analyzed and high-resolution HLA genotyping was added so that TCR occurrence patterns could be studied. The later analysis used no new phenotypic data to find candidate immune exposures, relying instead on TCR beta sequences and their occurrence across donors. An earlier analysis of nearly 600 of the donors applied high-throughput TCR beta sequencing to assess whether each TCR beta V gene segment acted as functional or pseudogenic. Donor age, sex, ethnicity and CMV serostatus were compiled alongside the repertoire data. A later genetic analysis took genome-wide SNP genotypes for about 55% of the roughly 700 donors and used that subset as a discovery cohort. Every discovery cohort repertoire had been produced on one sequencing platform. Class I and class II HLA loci were covered by the typing at four-digit resolution. Typing coverage differed by locus: A, B, C, DRB1 and DQB1 were typed in about 620-640 donors, DQA1 in 522, DPA1 in approximately 610, and DPB1 in approximately 450. Five DR-DQ haplotypes were treated as single units for association and clustering because of strong linkage in the cohort. Among 350 to 400 genotyped donors of the cohort, an average of 235,054 unique TCR beta nucleotide sequences were sequenced per donor, 15% to 20% of them non-productive.

At the junction V is shortened by 6 bases and J by 2 bases; bases outside the gene matches: 10. The germline V gene gives CDR1 as SQVTM and CDR2 as ANQGSEA. The CDR3 goes from the cysteine to the phenylalanine over 15 residues. This entry keeps only the CDR3 DNA: 45 bases, framed from base 1. Library preparation employed the immunoSEQ multiplex PCR assay. A mixture of 60 forward primers for TCR Vbeta segments and 13 reverse primers for TCR Jbeta segments was used in the multiplex PCR. The CDR3 region of rearranged TCR beta genes was amplified from genomic DNA with a multiplex PCR assay. The amplified TCR beta libraries were sequenced on the Illumina HiSeq System as 87-base-pair reads. The authors' analysis ran thus. In a later analysis, tens of millions of unique TCR beta chains were counted across the roughly 700 repertoires, and around 10 million of these chains were shared by at least two donors. Raw reads were error-corrected and collapsed into unique sequences by a nearest-neighbor algorithm in which closely related sequences were merged to remove PCR and sequencing errors. CDR3 sequences were aligned to IMGT reference sequences to assign V, D and J gene segments. For a sequence to be retained, a match of at least six nucleotides to both a V gene segment and a J gene segment was required. A rearrangement was called productive if the CDR3 had no stop codons and remained in frame with V and J, and every other rearrangement was called non-productive. CDR3 was defined by IMGT convention, running from the second conserved V-encoded cysteine to the conserved J-encoded phenylalanine. The earlier analysis of about 610 of the donors excluded any sequence lacking an unambiguous match to a single V gene segment. An earlier analysis of about 590 of the donors classified V segments as functional when productive rearrangements were above 56.7% and as segregating when the standard deviation between donors was above 5%. To diagnose cytomegalovirus status from the catalog of TCR beta chain sequences, a statistical classification framework was built. In a later analysis, V and J genes were assigned by comparing TCR nucleotide sequences against IMGT/GENE-DB human TR gene sequences. A later analysis assigned CDR3 sequences and most-parsimonious VDJ recombination scenarios with the TCRdist pipeline. A later analysis defined each TCR beta chain by its CDR3 amino acid sequence plus V-gene family, and excluded reads lacking a unique V-gene family. As a way to deal with suspected cross-contamination and a sequencing artifact, a later analysis dropped approximately 570 nucleotide sequences that were highly shared and had low generation probability. In a later analysis, a clonal expansion index was calculated for each public chain from normalized within-repertoire ranks of inferred template counts. In a later analysis, generation probabilities were computed using a VDJ recombination model fitted to out-of-frame rearrangements, and the results were checked against IGoR. A later analysis scored TCR-TCR, TCR-HLA and TCR-CMV co-occurrence with hypergeometric tests, applying a repertoire-size bias correction to TCR pairs. To estimate false discovery rates, a later analysis permuted the HLA or CMV assignments 20 times. A later analysis grouped co-occurring TCRs with DBSCAN, adding TCRdist sequence similarity when clustering within HLA-allele-positive subsets. Co-occurrence clustering excluded repertoires with fewer than 30,000 or more than 120,000 public chains, plus five with anomalous nucleotide sharing. TCRdb took over this immuneACCESS table, retaining in-frame rearrangements with V and J assigned. Such tables are incomplete; in checked studies, under half of the missing clones stem from an unresolved V gene, and the remainder is unexplained. That table supplies the V and J calls and clone size; D and trimming were determined from the DNA. Across this sample there are over 100,000 clones, with about three fifths seen only once. About 4.4% of the sample is in the top ten clones.

This clone was recorded a few times. It lacks a known antigen. No base quality information exists; no much larger clone differs at one position. The cohort comprised several hundred healthy bone marrow donors. At the time of sampling, every cohort member was nominally healthy, though immune exposures that went unrecorded were likely present. Of the approximately 670 cohort members, approximately 280 had positive CMV serostatus and just over 350 had negative CMV serostatus, and CMV serostatus was not recorded for the donor. Every donor gave a peripheral blood sample, and the peripheral blood mononuclear cells from that sample were used for TCR beta sequencing. Genomic DNA was extracted from the blood cell samples with the Qiagen DNeasy Blood Extraction Kit. The paper's findings and limits, for the study overall: The study listed 170 or so TCR beta chains as associated with cytomegalovirus. Broadly in line with IMGT annotations, most TCR beta V segments showed up in productive rearrangements about 87% or about 30% of the time in an earlier analysis of several hundred of the donors. Linkage disequilibrium might explain the correlated functional status among segregating V segments, but an unknown experimental factor could not be ruled out. Most TCR sequences were observed very rarely across donors, whereas some public TCRs were present in many individuals. Specific HLA alleles were associated with 16,951 TCR beta sequences at a false discovery rate of 0.05 in a later analysis. Because counts were too low, about 18 rarely observed V segments, including chromosome 9 orphons, were excluded from the earlier analysis of under 650 of the donors. In a later analysis, the rate of TCR association differed among HLA loci, with DRB1 alleles having the most associated TCRs and HLA-C alleles having the fewest. Presence/absence analyses assumed roughly uniform sequencing depth across donors, an assumption that may not hold. In both the original and validation cohorts, the classifier was reported to diagnose cytomegalovirus status with high specificity and sensitivity. Compared with equally common non-associated chains, HLA-associated TCR beta chains in a later analysis were more clonally expanded and had lower generation probabilities. The only immune exposure information available for the cohort was CMV serostatus. A further reported finding was that TCR beta sequences accurately predicted the HLA-A and HLA-B alleles for most subjects in the first cohort. In vitro tests confirmed that a few of the cytomegalovirus-associated TCR beta chains recognize cytomegalovirus antigens. Because HLA typing was unavailable for some donors at each locus, only the typed subset was used in association tests. According to a later analysis, most CMV-associated TCR beta chains appeared to be HLA-restricted, and the HLA associations seemed to be driven largely by CMV exposure. A group of highly shared sequence variants was considered likely to be a technical artifact of the sequencing pipeline. When HLA alleles, especially DR and DQ, strongly co-occurred, TCR associations were difficult to assign to individual alleles. The authors suggested that the approach could potentially be extended to other disease states and immunological phenotypes. In a later genetic analysis, fewer N-insertions in productive TCRs were reported among donors in an Asian-associated ancestry cluster than the roughly 700-donor mean. The cohort was sequenced for TCR beta chains only, and without alpha or paired-chain data the features that could be detected were limited. The 87-base-pair reads could not distinguish some IMGT-functional V segments, including TRBV6-2 and TRBV6-3, so those segments were excluded. An association between a missense DCLRE1C variant and V-gene and J-gene trimming of TCR beta chains was found in a later genetic analysis and replicated in an independent cohort. According to a later analysis, parvovirus B19, influenza, CMV and Epstein-Barr virus appeared linked to several top co-occurrence clusters.

Sequencing was performed on PBMCs. The chain uses TRBV29-1 and TRBJ1-5; 7 middle bases align to TRBD1. The receptor comes from a human donor in good health. CDR3 sequence: CSVLTGREGNQPQHF. The DNA is TGCAGCGTCCTGACAGGGCGAGAGGGCAATCAGCCCCAGCATTTT.